This TCR beta chain is drawn from a study of cytomegalovirus exposure and HLA in healthy donors. Germline V lookup: CDR1 SNHLY, CDR2 FYNNEI. V was pared by 3 bases and J by 7 bases, with 7 bases between. This CDR3 is 12 amino acids long. The PCR contained 60 Vbeta and 13 Jbeta primers. Some clones are missing from TCRdb's copy, which holds only in-frame ones; the method was immunoSEQ multiplex PCR. Listed are 45,000 or so clones; roughly a sixth falls within the top ten. The sequence was obtained from a male donor in good health and CMV-seronegative. The specimen was PBMCs. The chain is built from TRBV2 and TRBJ2-1, with D perhaps TRBD1 (5 bases). This CDR3 is CASSETVNEQFF. Here the CDR3 DNA reads TGTGCCAGCAGTGAGACAGTGAATGAGCAGTTCTTC.